This entry lists 28 T cell receptor beta chains sequenced from one sample in a study of blood T cell repertoires in COVID-19. TCRdb's copy holds only in-frame clones and misses some; the assay was immunoSEQ multiplex PCR. The sample carries about 200,000 clones, approximately 78% recorded once. The sequenced sample was peripheral blood. The receptors derive from a woman in her thirties or forties with acute or convalescent COVID-19.

The rearrangement links TRBV9 to TRBJ2-1; TRBD2 might be the D (6 bases). V gave up 4 bases and J gave up 3 bases, with 14 bases separating them. The length of the CDR3 is 15 residues. The V gene's germline CDR1 is SGDLS and CDR2 YYNGEE. In nucleotides, the CDR3 is TGTGCCAGCAGCCGAGGGGACTCAGACTACAATGAGCAGTTCTTC. Residues: CASSRGDSDYNEQFF.

This clone appeared once. The J gene is TRBJ1-1, the V gene TRBV19; the D is unclear. V lost 5 bases and J lost 1, with 8 bases in between. The CDR3 is made up of 13 amino acids. The V gene's germline CDR1 is LNHDA and CDR2 SQIVND (reference sequence). This CDR3 reads CASSPTANTEAFF. The CDR3 DNA reads as TGTGCCAGTAGTCCTACAGCGAACACTGAAGCTTTCTTT.

This chain uses TRBV11-3 with TRBJ2-1; TRBD2 agrees at 7 bases. Per the germline V gene, CDR1 is SGHNT and CDR2 is YENEEA. Trimming took 5 bases from V and 12 from J; bases not matched to a gene: 10. This CDR3 is built from 13 residues. The CDR3 loop is CASSPPGSGSQFF. CDR3 DNA sequence: TGTGCCAGCAGCCCTCCGGGTAGCGGGTCGCAGTTCTTC.

V gene TRBV27 combines with J gene TRBJ2-7; tentatively, D is TRBD1 (5 bases). CDR1 is MNHEY and CDR2 is SMNVEV in the germline V gene (reference sequence). With 0 bases removed from V and 6 bases from J, the gap between germline ends came to 12 bases. The CDR3 consists of 14 residues. DNA for the CDR3: TGTGCCAGCAGTTTATCAGGGGCGCCTCTCGAGCAGTACTTC. This sequence encodes CASSLSGAPLEQYF.

J is TRBJ2-3 and V is TRBV19; D uncertain. Looked up from germline, CDR1 is LNHDA and CDR2 is SQIVND (reference sequence). The CDR3 loop spans 15 amino acids. V was trimmed by 5 bases and J by 3 bases, leaving 15 bases between them. CDR3 protein: CASSRSVGWTDTQYF. The CDR3 nucleotides read TGTGCCAGTAGTCGGTCGGTTGGTTGGACAGATACGCAGTATTTT. Drawing the rest from reference TRBV19 and TRBJ2-3, the complete variable domain is DGGITQSPKYLFRKEGQNVTLSCEQNLNHDAMYWYRQDPGQGLRLIYYSQIVNDFQKGDIAEGYSVSREKKESFPLTVTSAQKNPTAFYLCASSRSVGWTDTQYFGPGTRLTVL.

The rearrangement links TRBV7-2 to TRBJ2-7; TRBD2 matches at 10 bases. V was pared by 1 base and J by 6 bases, with 6 bases of the junction left unmatched. The CDR3 is 15 amino acids. Germline-derived CDR1 and CDR2 are SGHTA and FQGNSA. The CDR3 DNA reads TGTGCCAGCAGCTTAGAATCTAGCGGGAGTAGCGAGCAGTACTTC. Its protein product is CASSLESSGSSEQYF.

The chain employs TRBV30 and TRBJ2-4; 10 nucleotides match TRBD2. Per the germline V gene, CDR1 is GTSNPN and CDR2 is SVGIG (reference sequence). The V segment lost 5 bases and the J segment 3 bases; nucleotides outside the gene matches: 4. This CDR3 has 14 amino acids. The CDR3 is CAWSSGGLKNIQYF. For the CDR3, the DNA is TGTGCCTGGTCTAGCGGGGGTCTCAAAAACATTCAGTACTTC.

The chain combines TRBV6-2 or TRBV6-3 with TRBJ2-3, with 15 bases aligning to TRBD2. CDR1 is MNHEY and CDR2 is SVGEGT in the germline V gene. This CDR3 comprises 16 residues. With 5 bases clipped from V and 4 bases from J, the junction kept 4 bases outside the gene matches. The CDR3 DNA sequence: TGTGCCAGCAGTGGGGGACTAGCGGGAGGCCCAGATACGCAGTATTTT. This encodes CASSGGLAGGPDTQYF.

As DNA, the CDR3 is TGTGCCAGTAGTATCGGGGGACCTAAGAGCACAGATACGCAGTATTTT. It encodes CASSIGGPKSTDTQYF. V usage is TRBV19 and J usage is TRBJ2-3, with a weak D call TRBD2 (6 bases). In germline, CDR1 is LNHDA, CDR2 SQIVND (reference sequence). Trimming removed 3 bases at V and 0 bases at J, with 13 bases between. The CDR3 totals 16 residues.

The chain carries TRBV6-2 or TRBV6-3 and TRBJ1-2, with D unclear. The V gene's germline CDR1 is MNHEY and CDR2 SVGEGT. CDR3 length: 12 residues. The germline V and J ends were trimmed by 6 bases and 0 bases, with 5 bases remaining between them. CDR3 nucleotide sequence: TGTGCCAGCAGCATTACTAACTATGGCTACACCTTC. Translated, it gives CASSITNYGYTF.

The gene calls are TRBV19 and TRBJ2-3, with TRBD2 identical over 8 bases. The CDR3 spans 15 residues. Per germline, CDR1 LNHDA and CDR2 SQIVND (reference sequence). Trimming cost V 1 base and J 3 bases; bases outside gene matches: 3. Here the CDR3 reads CASSIGSGITDTQYF. Here the CDR3 DNA reads TGTGCCAGTAGTATAGGTAGCGGGATAACAGATACGCAGTATTTT.

This chain connects TRBV14 to TRBJ2-7, with 10 bases identical to TRBD2. CDR1 is SGHDN and CDR2 is FVKESK in the germline V gene. The V segment lost 7 bases and the J segment 2 bases; nucleotides outside the gene matches: 8. The CDR3 runs 15 residues. The CDR3 loop is CASKGAAGGPYEQYF. The CDR3 DNA reads TGTGCCAGCAAGGGTGCAGCGGGAGGGCCCTACGAGCAGTACTTC.

This clone showed up just a few times. The chain recombines TRBV6-5 with TRBJ1-1, with TRBD1 identical over 7 bases. The V and J ends lost 0 bases and 4 bases, in that order; junction bases with no gene match: 2. The CDR3 runs to 14 residues. Germline CDR1 reads MNHEY; CDR2 reads SVGAGI. The CDR3 region has the DNA TGTGCCAGCAGTTACTCACAGGGGATCACTGAAGCTTTCTTT. Its protein is CASSYSQGITEAFF.

V gene TRBV18 combines with J gene TRBJ2-1; D gene ambiguous. V was clipped by 3 bases and J by 10 bases, with 16 bases between them. This CDR3 is 14 amino acids long. Germline loops: CDR1 KGHSH, CDR2 LQKENI. CDR3 protein: CASSPPQGPGEQFF. CDR3 DNA sequence: TGTGCCAGCTCACCCCCTCAAGGTCCAGGAGAGCAGTTCTTC.

There are a few counts of this clone. The DNA of the CDR3 is TGTGCCAGCAGAATTACAGGGGGAGCTGAAGCTTTCTTT. Protein product: CASRITGGAEAFF. The V gene is TRBV27, the J gene TRBJ1-1; the match to TRBD1 covers 8 bases. The germline V gene encodes CDR1 MNHEY and CDR2 SMNVEV (reference sequence). J was trimmed by 6 bases and V by 6 bases; bases with no gene match: 6. CDR3 size: 13 residues.

The chain carries TRBV6-5 and TRBJ2-7; perhaps TRBD2 as D (5 bases). The germline V gene has CDR1 MNHEY and CDR2 SVGAGI. The CDR3 extends over 13 amino acids. Trimming stripped 7 bases from V and 3 bases from J, with 13 bases between. The CDR3 DNA follows: TGTGCCAGCACGCCAGCGGTGATCTACGAGCAGTACTTC. This encodes CASTPAVIYEQYF.

V and J are TRBV18 and TRBJ2-7, with 10 bases fitting TRBD1. V lost 3 bases, J lost 6 bases, and 11 bases stayed unmatched. The CDR3 runs 16 residues. The germline CDR1 and CDR2 sequences are KGHSH and LQKENI. The CDR3, as DNA: TGTGCCAGCTCACCTTTCCAGCGGACAGGGGGGAGCGAGCAGTACTTC. This sequence encodes CASSPFQRTGGSEQYF.

V gene TRBV4-1 combines with J gene TRBJ1-2; tentative D call: TRBD1 (6 bases). Germline CDR1 is MGHRA and CDR2 is YSYEKL. The length of the CDR3 is 17 residues. The V and J ends lost 1 base and 4 bases respectively, with 19 bases between them. The CDR3 bases are TGCGCCAGCAGCCAAGGCCCCAGGCAGGGGATATCCTATGGCTACACCTTC. Protein sequence: CASSQGPRQGISYGYTF.

The chain links TRBV10-3 to TRBJ2-5, with 9 nucleotides matching TRBD2. The CDR3 runs to 14 residues. CDR1 is ENHRY, CDR2 SYGVKD, per germline. Trimming at V came to 2 bases and at J to 3 bases, leaving 1 base not matched to a gene. As DNA, the CDR3 is TGTGCCATCAGTGAGGGGACTAGCAAAGAGACCCAGTACTTC. Protein sequence: CAISEGTSKETQYF.

J is TRBJ1-2 and V is TRBV4-3, with D possibly TRBD1 on 6 matching bases. V was trimmed by 4 bases and J by 2 bases, leaving 11 bases between them. The CDR3 is 14 residues long. The germline V gene has CDR1 LGHNA and CDR2 YSLEER. The CDR3 sequence is CASSLQTGNYGYTF. CDR3 sequence (DNA): TGCGCCAGCAGCCTTCAAACAGGGAACTATGGCTACACCTTC.

This clone has a handful of counts. The V gene is TRBV6-1, the J gene TRBJ1-5; D remains unclear. V was clipped by 0 bases and J by 1 base, with 4 bases between them. Germline V gene sequence: CDR1 MNHNS, CDR2 SASEGT. CDR3 length: 14 residues. The CDR3 region has the DNA TGTGCCAGCAGTGAAGCGGGCAGCAATCAGCCCCAGCATTTT. It specifies CASSEAGSNQPQHF.

This sequence joins TRBV19 and TRBJ2-7, with 8 bases that match TRBD1. In germline, CDR1 is LNHDA, CDR2 SQIVND (reference sequence). J gave up 5 bases and V 0 bases, and 9 bases lay outside the gene matches. This CDR3 contains 16 residues. The CDR3 nucleotides read TGTGCCAGTAGTATAGATCTTCAGGGGGCAAGGAACGAGCAGTACTTC. This gives the protein CASSIDLQGARNEQYF.

The genes are TRBV19 and TRBJ2-2, with unresolved D. Per germline, CDR1 LNHDA and CDR2 SQIVND (reference sequence). V was clipped by 6 bases and J by 6 bases, with 17 bases between them. The CDR3 spans 15 residues. The CDR3 sequence is CASSLSPMGSGELFF. The CDR3 DNA follows: TGTGCCAGTAGCCTTTCCCCGATGGGCTCCGGGGAGCTGTTTTTT.

The chain is built from TRBV4-2 and TRBJ1-5, with D perhaps TRBD1 (6 bases). CDR1 and CDR2 from the germline V gene are LGHNA and YNFKEQ. V lost 0 bases, J lost 5 bases, and 17 bases lay in between. The CDR3 runs to 17 residues. CDR3 region: CASSQDAPQGSDQPQHF. DNA of the CDR3: TGTGCCAGCAGCCAAGATGCCCCCCAGGGGTCGGATCAGCCCCAGCATTTT.

The chain employs TRBV10-2 and TRBJ2-5; D not certain. Germline CDR1 and CDR2: WSHSY and SAAADI. Deletions cut 3 bases from V and 5 bases from J, with 10 bases between. This CDR3 contains 13 residues. Here the CDR3 DNA reads TGCGCCAGCAGTGATTCAATGCGGGAGACCCAGTACTTC. Protein sequence: CASSDSMRETQYF.

The chain is built from TRBV7-6 and TRBJ1-5; 7 bases are a match to TRBD1. This CDR3 contains 15 residues. CDR1 is SGHVS, CDR2 FNYEAQ, per germline. Unmatched junction bases numbered 9, after V lost 5 bases and J lost 5 bases. The CDR3 loop is CASSAWTGLDQPQHF. The CDR3 bases are TGTGCCAGCAGCGCGTGGACAGGACTCGATCAGCCCCAGCATTTT.

This clone was picked up one time. V usage is TRBV11-2 and J usage is TRBJ1-6; TRBD1 matches 8 bases. The length of the CDR3 is 15 residues. Germline assignment: CDR1 SGHAT and CDR2 FQNNGV. V shed 1 base and J 6 bases; nucleotides not matched to a gene: 2. The DNA for the CDR3 is TGTGCCAGCAGCTTAGGAGGACAGGGTAATTCACCCCTCCACTTT. Its translation is CASSLGGQGNSPLHF. The variable domain in full, completed from reference TRBV11-2 and TRBJ1-6, reads EAGVAQSPRYKIIEKRQSVAFWCNPISGHATLYWYQQILGQGPKLLIQFQNNGVVDDSQLPKDRFSAERLKGVDSTLKIQPAKLEDSAVYLCASSLGGQGNSPLHFGNGTRLTVT.

The chain recombines TRBV27 with TRBJ2-7, with 9 bases identical to TRBD1. The germline gives CDR1 MNHEY, CDR2 SMNVEV (reference sequence). The ends lost 4 bases at V and 1 base at J; junction bases unmatched: 5. The CDR3 length is 15 residues. Written as DNA, the CDR3 is TGTGCCAGCAGTTCAGCCGGGACAGGGTCCTACGAGCAGTACTTC. Its translation: CASSSAGTGSYEQYF.